This T cell receptor (beta chain) was recovered during a study of OX40 agonist ivuxolimab in advanced cancers. As for the study in general: Patients undergoing dose escalation presented with hepatocellular carcinoma, melanoma, renal cell or head and neck cancer.

The V end was cut by 5 bases, the J end by 11 bases, with 18 bases between. The germline V gene encodes CDR1 SGHTA and CDR2 FQGNSA. The CDR3 spans 13 residues. Produced via immunoSEQ multiplex PCR; TCRdb's table is partial and in-frame only. In the table there are tens of thousands of clones, 85% to 90% of which are singletons. Sequencing was performed on CD4+ or CD8+ T cells sorted from blood, taken in a trial of the OX40 agonist ivuxolimab. This sequence originates from an adult with an advanced solid tumor such as melanoma, head and neck, liver or kidney cancer. This chain links TRBV7-2 with TRBJ1-1, with D hard to call. CDR3 nucleotide sequence: TGTGCCAGCAGCCCAGTTCGCGGAACCGGGGCTTTCTTT. The encoded protein is CASSPVRGTGAFF.